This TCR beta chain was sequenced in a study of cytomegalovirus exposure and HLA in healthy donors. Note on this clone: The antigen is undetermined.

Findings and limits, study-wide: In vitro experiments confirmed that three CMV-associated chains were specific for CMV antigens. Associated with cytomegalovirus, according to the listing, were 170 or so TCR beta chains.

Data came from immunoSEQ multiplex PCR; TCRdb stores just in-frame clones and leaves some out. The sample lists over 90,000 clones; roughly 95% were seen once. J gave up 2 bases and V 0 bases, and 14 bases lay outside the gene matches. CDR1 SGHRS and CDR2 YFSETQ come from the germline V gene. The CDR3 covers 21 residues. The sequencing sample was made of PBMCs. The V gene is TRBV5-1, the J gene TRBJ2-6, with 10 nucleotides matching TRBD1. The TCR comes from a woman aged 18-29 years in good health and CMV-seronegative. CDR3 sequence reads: CASSLESPGTGVLAGANVLTF. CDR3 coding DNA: TGCGCCAGCAGCTTGGAGAGCCCCGGGACAGGGGTTCTCGCTGGGGCCAACGTCCTGACTTTC. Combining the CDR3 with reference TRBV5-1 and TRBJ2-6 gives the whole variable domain KAGVTQTPRYLIKTRGQQVTLSCSPISGHRSVSWYQQTPGQGLQFLFEYFSETQRNKGNFPGRFSGRQFSNSRSEMNVSTLELGDSALYLCASSLESPGTGVLAGANVLTFGAGSRLTVL.